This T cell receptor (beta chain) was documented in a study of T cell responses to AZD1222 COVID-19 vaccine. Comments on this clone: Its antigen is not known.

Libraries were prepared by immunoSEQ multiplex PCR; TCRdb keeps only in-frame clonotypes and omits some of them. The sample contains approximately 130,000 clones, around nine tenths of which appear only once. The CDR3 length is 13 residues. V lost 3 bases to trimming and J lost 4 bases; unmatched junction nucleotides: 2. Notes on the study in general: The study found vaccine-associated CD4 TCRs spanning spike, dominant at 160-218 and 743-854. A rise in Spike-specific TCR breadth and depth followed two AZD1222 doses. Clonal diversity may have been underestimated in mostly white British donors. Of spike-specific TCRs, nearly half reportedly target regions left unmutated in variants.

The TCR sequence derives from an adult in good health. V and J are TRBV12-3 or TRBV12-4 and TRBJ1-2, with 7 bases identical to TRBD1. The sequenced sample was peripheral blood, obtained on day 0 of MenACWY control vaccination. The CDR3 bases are TGTGCCAGCAGTTTGGGACAGTTCTATGGCTACACCTTC. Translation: CASSLGQFYGYTF.